This entry lists 7 T cell receptor beta chains sequenced from one sample in a study of blood T cell repertoires in COVID-19. Profiling relied on immunoSEQ multiplex PCR, and the TCRdb table lists in-frame clones only, not all of them. This table has about 180,000 clones, approximately 81% appearing once. Sequenced input: PBMCs or T cells enriched from blood (not recorded which). The receptors derive from a middle-aged woman with acute COVID-19.

This sequence joins TRBV9 and TRBJ1-1; D is perhaps TRBD1 (5 bases). Germline values: CDR1 SGDLS, CDR2 YYNGEE. The V and J ends lost 0 bases and 1 base respectively, with 7 bases between them. The CDR3 sequence is 14 residues long. In DNA, the CDR3 is TGTGCCAGCAGCGTAGCGACAGCGAACACTGAAGCTTTCTTT. Translated, it gives CASSVATANTEAFF.

V gene TRBV30 combines with J gene TRBJ1-4, with D possibly TRBD1 on 5 matching bases. V was shortened by 4 bases and J by 5 bases, with 14 bases between the two germline ends. The CDR3 runs 14 residues. CDR1 and CDR2 (germline): GTSNPN, SVGIG (reference sequence). Here the CDR3 DNA reads TGTGCCTGGACCCCGGGACTCCTGAATGAAAAACTGTTTTTT. Its translation is CAWTPGLLNEKLFF.

V gene TRBV5-1 combines with J gene TRBJ1-1; 9 nucleotides match TRBD1. Germline-derived CDR1 and CDR2 are SGHRS and YFSETQ. V shed 4 bases and J 6 bases; nucleotides not matched to a gene: 10. This CDR3 region has 15 residues. CDR3 bases: TGCGCCAGCAGCCAAATGGACAGGGGAGATGCTGAAGCTTTCTTT. As protein: CASSQMDRGDAEAFF. Variable domain in full (rest from reference TRBV5-1 and TRBJ1-1): KAGVTQTPRYLIKTRGQQVTLSCSPISGHRSVSWYQQTPGQGLQFLFEYFSETQRNKGNFPGRFSGRQFSNSRSEMNVSTLELGDSALYLCASSQMDRGDAEAFFGQGTRLTVV.

The chain has TRBV7-6 and TRBJ2-1; TRBD2 matches at 14 bases. In germline, CDR1 is SGHVS, CDR2 FNYEAQ. The junction had 7 bases not matched to a gene; V was cut back by 3 bases and J by 9 bases. The CDR3 has 16 residues. In DNA form, the CDR3 reads TGTGCCAGCAGCTTGGGGACTAGCGGGAGCTTTAGTGAGCAGTTCTTC. Protein: CASSLGTSGSFSEQFF.

This chain links TRBV29-1 with TRBJ2-3; 9 bases fit TRBD2. Germline V gives CDR1 SQVTM, CDR2 ANQGSEA. V lost 6 bases, J lost 1 base, and 5 bases stayed unmatched. The CDR3 has 14 residues. Written as DNA, the CDR3 is TGCAGCGTGCGTAGCGGGAGCCGCACAGATACGCAGTATTTT. This gives the protein CSVRSGSRTDTQYF.

This chain links TRBV4-1 with TRBJ2-7, with 12 bases fitting TRBD2. The CDR3 is 18 amino acids. Trimming cost V 6 bases and J 4 bases; bases outside gene matches: 16. In germline, CDR1 is MGHRA, CDR2 YSYEKL. In DNA form, the CDR3 reads TGCGCCAGCAGGCGACTAGCGGGAGAGAGCCCGGCGGGGTACGAGCAGTACTTC. Translating gives CASRRLAGESPAGYEQYF.

The chain links TRBV6-9 to TRBJ2-5; 9 bases fit TRBD1. Germline V gene data show CDR1 as MNHGY and CDR2 as SVAAGI. Losses at the gene ends were 4 bases for V and 4 bases for J; bases not matched to a gene: 7. The CDR3 spans 15 residues. The CDR3 region is CASSSGTGTLETQYF. The CDR3 DNA sequence: TGTGCCAGCAGTTCCGGGACAGGGACACTAGAGACCCAGTACTTC.